This T cell receptor beta chain was sequenced in a study of blood T cell repertoires in COVID-19 (dated by TCRdb to about 2020). With regard to the full study: Collaborator samples came from the United States, Italy and Spain and covered acute and convalescent phases of COVID-19. The dataset comprised deeply sampled blood TCRbeta repertoires from subjects exposed to, actively infected with, or recovered from COVID-19. The prospective study material was composed of cDNA or gDNA derived from T cells, B-cell-depleted T cells, or PBMCs. The repertoires were made available in a free public database intended to serve as a resource for research on the immune response to SARS-CoV-2. Nearly every sample came with metadata listing a de-identified subject ID, COVID-19 status, age in years and sex. Samples came from the ongoing ImmuneRACE study (first 160 participants) plus 1,254 subjects from 6 global collaborators. HLA class I and class II types, where available, came from metadata supplied by the sample provider rather than from assay-based typing. Broad study findings and their caveats: The quantity of clinical and demographic metadata differed by source and by participant and was supplied without curation.

TCRbeta CDR3 regions were amplified from genomic DNA using the immunoSEQ Assay, a bias-controlled multiplex PCR. The paper's processing steps were these. The number of nucleated cells in each sample was estimated by amplification of reference gene primers within the assay. To quantify the absolute abundance of each unique TCRbeta CDR3 rearrangement, sequence reads were collapsed and filtered. Productive Simpson clonality was computed per sample as the square root of Simpson's diversity index over productive rearrangements. Sourced from immuneACCESS, this table was stored by TCRdb with only in-frame sequences that have V and J called. A share of the clones is absent; for the studies checked, an unresolved V gene accounts for under half, and the remainder has no known explanation. V and J calls and clone size come straight from that table; D and trimming were deduced from the DNA. The sample includes roughly 100,000 clones, with about 80% observed a single time. 3.5% to 5.5% of the sample is in the top ten clones.

Worth noting for this clone: Its cognate antigen has yet to be identified. No qualities accompany the bases; no much larger clone lies one base away.

V is reduced by 5 bases and J by 8 bases, leaving a spacing of 15 bases between them. For CDR1 and CDR2, the germline V gene (reference sequence) lists LNHDA and SQIVND. From the cysteine up to the phenylalanine, the CDR3 has a length of 14 residues. Only the CDR3 portion is preserved as DNA: 42 bases, with reading frame beginning at the first base. Whole blood was collected in K2EDTA tubes by collaborating institutions according to the institutions' own protocols. For TCRbeta analysis, collaborators shipped samples as frozen whole blood, isolated PBMCs, or DNA extracted from either of those sample types.

This receptor was taken from a human donor in a cohort sampled during active COVID-19. The receptor chain draws on TRBV19 and TRBJ1-4, and perhaps TRBD1 as D gene, on 6 matching bases. Sequencing was done on a sample of peripheral blood. This receptor has the CDR3 CASSEAGAQEKLFF. The sequenced DNA: TGTGCCAGTAGTGAGGCAGGGGCCCAGGAAAAACTGTTTTTT.